Below are 4 T cell receptor beta chains sequenced from a single sample in a study of T cell clusters in autoimmune cytopenias. TRB amplification used around 260 ng of peripheral blood genomic DNA. TRB rearrangements were amplified by touch-down multiplex PCR with mixed TRB-A/B primers. TCRdb derives one entry per CDR3 protein from the multiplex PCR reads, leaving out DNA. The sample data list 9,500 to 12,000 distinct CDR3 sequences. This sample also appeared in a second study, on T cell repertoires in aging, cancer and after chemotherapy.

The specimen sequenced was peripheral blood. The receptors come from a human donor in good health.

This sequence joins TRBV6-6 and TRBJ1-5. Germline CDR1 is MNHNY and CDR2 is SVGAGI (reference sequence). This CDR3 contains 14 residues. The CDR3 is CASSYLDTAQPQHF.

V and J are TRBV6-2 or TRBV6-3 and TRBJ1-2; lacking DNA, the TRBD1 call made by TCRdb goes unchecked. Germline V gene lookup returns CDR1 MNHEY and CDR2 SVGEGT. This CDR3 is 16 amino acids long. The chain's CDR3 is CASSRIRDRGHDGYTF.

The CDR3 region is CASTQGADIDTQYF. The gene calls are TRBV7-9 and TRBJ2-3; TCRdb picks TRBD1, but there is no DNA to check that call. The CDR3 is made up of 14 amino acids. Germline V lookup: CDR1 SEHNR, CDR2 FQNEAQ (reference sequence).

The chain has TRBV30 and TRBJ2-1. Germline V gene lookup returns CDR1 GTSNPN and CDR2 SVGIG (reference sequence). The CDR3 loop spans 12 amino acids. The chain's CDR3 is CAWMTGWNEQFF.